These 24 T cell receptor beta chains originate from one sample sequenced in a study of blood T cells in healthy people across ages. For the second PCR, which ran for about 6 to 11 cycles, a sample-barcoded 5' primer and a J-beta primer mix were used. TCRdb independently ran MiXCR on the 5' RACE reads; one entry per CDR3 protein. Here the sample spans around 1,700,000 distinct CDR3 sequences, approximately 28% being singletons. What was sequenced was blood. These receptors were obtained from a woman aged 25 to 39 in good health.

The J gene is TRBJ2-3, the V gene TRBV28; D possibly corresponds to TRBD1 (6 bases). V lost 1 base to trimming and J lost 2 bases, with 13 bases between them. Germline values: CDR1 MDHEN, CDR2 SYDVKM. The CDR3 sequence is 16 residues long. In DNA form, the CDR3 reads TGTGCCAGCAGTTTATTGGGGGCTCGGGACACAGATACGCAGTATTTT. This translates into CASSLLGARDTDTQYF.

This clonotype came up a few times. This chain links TRBV12-3 or TRBV12-4 with TRBJ2-6; a weak D match, TRBD1 (7 bases). V lost 5 bases, J lost 8 bases, and 19 bases lay in between. The CDR3 totals 16 residues. CDR3 sequence: CASSPPRQGGTNVLTF. The CDR3 nucleotides read TGTGCCAGCAGTCCCCCCAGACAGGGCGGGACCAACGTCCTGACTTTC.

This clonotype has only one observation. J is TRBJ2-7 and V is TRBV25-1; either TRBD1 or TRBD2 may fit D (5 bases each). The length of the CDR3 is 16 residues. Looked up from germline, CDR1 is MGHDK and CDR2 is SYGVNS. V shed 4 bases and J shed 5 bases, with 21 bases lying between them. In DNA form, the CDR3 reads TGTGCCAGCAGTGCAGACACCGGGACCCTCCAGGACGAGCAGTACTTC. Translating it yields CASSADTGTLQDEQYF.

The chain carries TRBV28 and TRBJ2-2; 7 bases align to TRBD1. This CDR3 is 13 amino acids long. Germline V gives CDR1 MDHEN, CDR2 SYDVKM. V gave up 6 bases and J gave up 5 bases; unmatched junction bases: 3. The CDR3, as DNA: TGTGCCAGCAGGGGACAGATTACCGGGGAGCTGTTTTTT. This gives the protein CASRGQITGELFF.

Comment on this clonotype: A much more abundant neighbour one base away suggests this may be a read error. V gene TRBV12-3 or TRBV12-4 combines with J gene TRBJ2-5, with D hard to call. The CDR3 is made up of 13 amino acids. Trimming pared 6 bases from V and 5 bases from J, leaving 13 bases between. Here the CDR3 DNA reads TGTGCCAGCAGGCCGGCGGCCAGGGAGACCCAGTACTTC. Protein product: CASRPAARETQYF.

With regard to this clonotype: A much bigger clone sits one base away, suggesting this may be a read error. The gene calls are TRBV19 and TRBJ2-3; no definite D call. This CDR3 is 12 amino acids long. CDR1 and CDR2 (germline): LNHDA, SQIVND (reference sequence). CDR3 sequence reads: CAGSPTEDTQYF. The CDR3 nucleotides read TGTGCCGGTAGCCCAACCGAAGATACGCAGTATTTT.

This clonotype was found many times. This chain links TRBV20-1 with TRBJ2-5; no definite D call. V lost 0 bases, J lost 0 bases, and 11 bases lay in between. CDR1 is DFQATT and CDR2 is SNEGSKA in the germline V gene (reference sequence). This CDR3 spans 15 amino acids. The CDR3 sequence: CSARDPAGHQETQYF. The CDR3 DNA follows: TGCAGTGCTAGAGATCCCGCAGGCCACCAAGAGACCCAGTACTTC.

The chain is built from TRBV27 and TRBJ2-5; 10 bases are a match to TRBD2. The DNA end favors TRBJ2-7, so the J call may be wrong. CDR1 is MNHEY, CDR2 SMNVEV, per germline (reference sequence). The CDR3 sequence is 14 residues long. CDR3 residues: CATATSGSAYEQYF. For the CDR3, the DNA is TGTGCCACCGCGACTAGCGGGTCCGCCTACGAGCAGTACTTC.

The chain links TRBV10-3 to TRBJ2-3; 7 bases line up with TRBD1. Unmatched junction bases numbered 7, after V lost 5 bases and J lost 2 bases. This CDR3 region has 15 residues. The germline V gene has CDR1 ENHRY and CDR2 SYGVKD. DNA for the CDR3: TGTGCCATCAGTAGGGACAGTCAGTTCACAGATACGCAGTATTTT. Its protein is CAISRDSQFTDTQYF.

This clonotype turned up a few times. The chain employs TRBV29-1 and TRBJ2-2; 9 bases align to TRBD1. Germline values: CDR1 SQVTM, CDR2 ANQGSEA. The CDR3 has 14 residues. J lost 4 bases, V lost 7 bases, and 7 bases had no gene match. The CDR3 region has the DNA TGCAGCGGGCGACAGGGGGTTAGCACCGGGGAGCTGTTTTTT. Its translation: CSGRQGVSTGELFF.

This clonotype appeared many times. The junction does not match germline at one end; this may be a read error. The chain joins TRBV29-1 to TRBJ2-1, with D unclear. Germline V gene sequence: CDR1 SQVTM, CDR2 ANQGSEA. The CDR3 consists of 14 residues. In DNA, the CDR3 is TGCAGCGCTCGGCGCCCGGCCTCCAACAATGAGCAGTTCTTC. Residues: CSARRPASNNEQFF.

Turning to this clonotype: With a much larger clone just one base away, this may be a read error. The rearrangement uses TRBV7-3 and TRBJ2-1, with a weak D call TRBD2 (5 bases). The J call may be incorrect, as the DNA end agrees better with TRBJ2-7. The CDR3 contains 17 residues. CDR1 is SGHTA, CDR2 FQGTGA, per germline. CDR3 nucleotides: TGTGCCAGCAGCCCAAACGCTTGGGAGAGCTCCTACAATGAGCAGTACTTC. This encodes CASSPNAWESSYNEQYF.

The chain has TRBV20-1 and TRBJ1-2; D is unresolved. V lost 6 bases and J 4 bases, leaving 12 bases between the germline ends. Germline CDR1 and CDR2: DFQATT and SNEGSKA (reference sequence). CDR3 length equals 12 residues. The CDR3 DNA sequence: TGCAGTGCCGAAGGTCAGTCCTATGGCTACACCTTC. Its protein is CSAEGQSYGYTF.

In its sample, this clonotype was seen many times. This chain connects TRBV20-1 to TRBJ2-1, with D maybe TRBD2 (6 bases). The CDR3 contains 11 residues. Germline V CDR1 and CDR2: DFQATT, SNEGSKA (reference sequence). The CDR3 sequence: CSAGGYNEQFF. CDR3 nucleotide sequence: TGCAGCGCCGGAGGGTACAATGAGCAGTTCTTC.

In this sample, this clonotype turned up many times. The genes are TRBV20-1 and TRBJ2-5; 10 nucleotides line up with TRBD1. Germline values: CDR1 DFQATT, CDR2 SNEGSKA (reference sequence). Losses at the gene ends were 5 bases for V and 4 bases for J; bases not matched to a gene: 10. This CDR3 is 15 amino acids long. The CDR3 spells CSAPPDRGDRETQYF. CDR3 in DNA: TGCAGTGCTCCACCGGACAGGGGGGACCGAGAGACCCAGTACTTC.

CDR3 sequence (DNA): TGTGCCACCAGCCCACAGGGGAATCAGCCCCAGCATTTT. Translated, it gives CATSPQGNQPQHF. This chain joins TRBV24-1 and TRBJ1-5; 7 bases map to TRBD1. This CDR3 is built from 13 residues. Germline V gene data show CDR1 as KGHDR and CDR2 as SFDVKD. Losses at the gene ends were 7 bases for V and 4 bases for J; bases not matched to a gene: 3.

This clonotype was seen only a few times. This chain connects TRBV5-1 to TRBJ2-1, with 7 bases lining up with TRBD1. V shed 4 bases and J 13 bases; nucleotides not matched to a gene: 11. The germline gives CDR1 SGHRS, CDR2 YFSETQ. The CDR3 has 13 residues. The CDR3 spells CASSPGQKFTQFF. Here the CDR3 DNA reads TGCGCCAGCAGCCCGGGACAGAAGTTTACCCAGTTCTTC.

V and J are TRBV24-1 and TRBJ1-2; 8 bases agree with TRBD1. The V gene's germline CDR1 is KGHDR and CDR2 SFDVKD. Trimming took 3 bases from V and 4 from J; bases not matched to a gene: 3. CDR3 length: 14 residues. The CDR3 protein is CATSDHTGGYGYTF. The DNA for the CDR3 is TGTGCCACCAGTGATCACACAGGGGGCTATGGCTACACCTTC.

The rearrangement uses TRBV15 and TRBJ2-3, with 8 nucleotides matching TRBD1. Germline trimming cut 2 bases from V and 6 bases from J; bases unmatched to any gene: 7. CDR1 LNHNV and CDR2 YYDKDF come from the germline V gene (reference sequence). CDR3 length: 15 amino acids. The CDR3 sequence: CATSRRYGTGDTQYF. CDR3 nucleotides: TGTGCCACCAGCAGACGCTACGGGACAGGCGATACGCAGTATTTT.

This clonotype was counted only a few times. The chain uses TRBV9 and TRBJ1-1, with D possibly matching TRBD1 (6 bases). V was cut by 0 bases and J by 7 bases, with 13 bases left in between. The CDR3 consists of 14 residues. Germline V lookup: CDR1 SGDLS, CDR2 YYNGEE. The CDR3 nucleotides are TGTGCCAGCAGCGTAGACAGGGTGTATGGTGAAGCTTTCTTT. Translated, it gives CASSVDRVYGEAFF.

The sample holds one count of this clonotype. A much larger clone differs by one base, so this may be a read error. The chain has TRBV20-1 and TRBJ1-5, with D possibly TRBD1 on 5 matching bases. V lost 3 bases and J 9 bases, leaving 21 bases between the germline ends. Per the germline V gene, CDR1 is DFQATT and CDR2 is SNEGSKA (reference sequence). This CDR3 contains 15 residues. The CDR3 protein is CSARPPGGAQGPQHF. CDR3 bases: TGCAGTGCTAGGCCCCCTGGCGGGGCTCAGGGGCCCCAGCATTTT.

The J gene is TRBJ2-1, the V gene TRBV10-3; 8 bases agree with TRBD2. There are 14 residues in the CDR3. The junction had 9 bases not matched to a gene; V was cut back by 9 bases and J by 5 bases. Germline V gene data show CDR1 as ENHRY and CDR2 as SYGVKD. The CDR3 DNA follows: TGTGCCATGTCGGAACTAGCGGCCAACAATGAGCAGTTCTTC. This translates into CAMSELAANNEQFF.

The rearrangement uses TRBV12-3 or TRBV12-4 and TRBJ2-7; TRBD1 matches at 7 bases. There are 16 residues in the CDR3. The ends lost 9 bases at V and 7 bases at J; junction bases unmatched: 21. The CDR3 here is CASAPERGGYYNEQYF. The CDR3 coding sequence is TGTGCCAGTGCCCCCGAAAGAGGGGGCTATTACAATGAGCAGTACTTC.

This clonotype was observed a handful of times. The chain joins TRBV5-6 to TRBJ1-4, with D possibly matching TRBD1 (5 bases). The CDR3 has 15 residues. Germline CDR1 reads SGHDT; CDR2 reads YYEEEE. V was trimmed by 4 bases and J by 4 bases, leaving 14 bases between them. For the CDR3, the DNA is TGTGCCAGCAGCCCGCGGAGGGGCGTTAATGAAAAACTGTTTTTT. Protein product: CASSPRRGVNEKLFF. The full variable domain, in which reference TRBV5-6 and TRBJ1-4 provide the parts outside the CDR3, is DAGVTQSPTHLIKTRGQQVTLRCSPKSGHDTVSWYQQALGQGPQFIFQYYEEEERQRGNFPDRFSGHQFPNYSSELNVNALLLGDSALYLCASSPRRGVNEKLFFGSGTQLSVL.